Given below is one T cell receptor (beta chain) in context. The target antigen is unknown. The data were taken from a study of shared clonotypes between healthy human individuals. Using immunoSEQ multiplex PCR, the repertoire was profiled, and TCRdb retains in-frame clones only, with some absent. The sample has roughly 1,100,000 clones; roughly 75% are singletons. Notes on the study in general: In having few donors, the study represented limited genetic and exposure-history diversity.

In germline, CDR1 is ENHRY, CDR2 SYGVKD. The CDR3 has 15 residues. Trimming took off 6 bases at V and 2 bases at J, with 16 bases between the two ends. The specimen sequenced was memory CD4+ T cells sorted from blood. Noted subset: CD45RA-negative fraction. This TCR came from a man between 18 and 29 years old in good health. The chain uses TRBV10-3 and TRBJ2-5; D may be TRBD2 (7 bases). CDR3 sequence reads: CAISLGGASQETQYF. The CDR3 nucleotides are TGTGCCATCAGCCTAGGGGGGGCCTCGCAAGAGACCCAGTACTTC.